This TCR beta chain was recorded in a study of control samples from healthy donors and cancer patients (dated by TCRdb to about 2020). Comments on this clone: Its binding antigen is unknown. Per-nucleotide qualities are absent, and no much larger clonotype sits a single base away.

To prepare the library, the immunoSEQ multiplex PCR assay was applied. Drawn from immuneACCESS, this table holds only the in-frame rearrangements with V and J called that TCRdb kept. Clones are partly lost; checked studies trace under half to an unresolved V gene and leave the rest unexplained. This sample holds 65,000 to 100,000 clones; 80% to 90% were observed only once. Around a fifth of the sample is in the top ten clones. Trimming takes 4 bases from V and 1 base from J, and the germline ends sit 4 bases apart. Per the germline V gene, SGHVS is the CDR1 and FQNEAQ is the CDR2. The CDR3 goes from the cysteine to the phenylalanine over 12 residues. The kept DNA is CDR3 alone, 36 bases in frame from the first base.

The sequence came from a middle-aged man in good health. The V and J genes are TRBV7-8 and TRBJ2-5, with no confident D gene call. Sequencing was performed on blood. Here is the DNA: TGTGCCAGCAGCTACCTCCAAGAGACCCAGTACTTC. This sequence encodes CASSYLQETQYF.